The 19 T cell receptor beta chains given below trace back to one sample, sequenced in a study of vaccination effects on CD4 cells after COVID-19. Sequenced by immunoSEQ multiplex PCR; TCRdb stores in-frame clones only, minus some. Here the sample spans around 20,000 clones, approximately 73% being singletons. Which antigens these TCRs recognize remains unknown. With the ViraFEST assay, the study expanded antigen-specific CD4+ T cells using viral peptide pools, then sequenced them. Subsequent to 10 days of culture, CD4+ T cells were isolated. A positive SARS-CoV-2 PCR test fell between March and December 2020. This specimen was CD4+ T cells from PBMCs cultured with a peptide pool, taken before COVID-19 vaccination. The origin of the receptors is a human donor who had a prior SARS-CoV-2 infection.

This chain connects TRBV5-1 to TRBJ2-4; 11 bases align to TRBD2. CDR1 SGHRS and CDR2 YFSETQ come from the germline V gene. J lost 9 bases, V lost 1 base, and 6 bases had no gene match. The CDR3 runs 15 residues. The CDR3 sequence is CASSLSSGRVGIQYF. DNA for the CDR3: TGCGCCAGCAGCTTGAGTAGCGGGAGGGTTGGCATTCAGTACTTC. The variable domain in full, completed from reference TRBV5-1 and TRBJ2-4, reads KAGVTQTPRYLIKTRGQQVTLSCSPISGHRSVSWYQQTPGQGLQFLFEYFSETQRNKGNFPGRFSGRQFSNSRSEMNVSTLELGDSALYLCASSLSSGRVGIQYFGAGTRLSVL.

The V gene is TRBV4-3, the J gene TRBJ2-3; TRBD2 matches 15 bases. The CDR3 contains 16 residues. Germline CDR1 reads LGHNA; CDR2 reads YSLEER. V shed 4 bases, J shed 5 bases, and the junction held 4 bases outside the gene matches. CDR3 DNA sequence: TGCGCCAGCAGCCGGACTAGCGGGAGGGCCGGAGATACGCAGTATTTT. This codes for CASSRTSGRAGDTQYF.

Written as DNA, the CDR3 is TGTGCCAGCAGCGCACAGGGGGAAACCGGGGAGCTGTTTTTT. The encoded protein is CASSAQGETGELFF. The rearrangement joins TRBV9 to TRBJ2-2, with 8 bases aligning to TRBD1. The V segment lost 3 bases and the J segment 5 bases; nucleotides outside the gene matches: 3. The CDR3 runs 14 residues. Looked up from germline, CDR1 is SGDLS and CDR2 is YYNGEE.

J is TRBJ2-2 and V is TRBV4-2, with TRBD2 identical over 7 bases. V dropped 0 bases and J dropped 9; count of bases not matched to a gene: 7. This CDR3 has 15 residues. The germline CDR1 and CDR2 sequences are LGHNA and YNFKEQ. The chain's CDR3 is CASSQDTAGARELFF. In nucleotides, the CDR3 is TGTGCCAGCAGCCAAGATACTGCGGGAGCCCGGGAGCTGTTTTTT.

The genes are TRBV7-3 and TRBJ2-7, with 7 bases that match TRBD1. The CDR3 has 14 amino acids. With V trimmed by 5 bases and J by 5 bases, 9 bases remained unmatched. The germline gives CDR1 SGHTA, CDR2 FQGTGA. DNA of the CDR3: TGTGCCAGCAGCCCTAGGGGGCAGTCCCACGAGCAGTACTTC. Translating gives CASSPRGQSHEQYF.

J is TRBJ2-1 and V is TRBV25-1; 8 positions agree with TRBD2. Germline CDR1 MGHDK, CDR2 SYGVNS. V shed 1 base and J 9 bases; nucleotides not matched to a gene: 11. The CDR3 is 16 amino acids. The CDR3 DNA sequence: TGTGCCAGCAGTGAATTGGGTAGCGGGGCTTGGGGTGAGCAGTTCTTC. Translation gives CASSELGSGAWGEQFF.

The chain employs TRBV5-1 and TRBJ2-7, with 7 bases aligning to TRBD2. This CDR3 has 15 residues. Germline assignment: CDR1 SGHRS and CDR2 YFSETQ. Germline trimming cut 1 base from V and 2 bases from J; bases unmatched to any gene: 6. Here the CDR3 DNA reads TGCGCCAGCAGCTTGAGGCTAGCGGCAGCCTACGAGCAGTACTTC. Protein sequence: CASSLRLAAAYEQYF.

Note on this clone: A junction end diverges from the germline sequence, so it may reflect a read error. The CDR3 DNA reads TGTGCCAGCAGTTCACTCCCTCCGGTACTAGCAACGTTC. Amino acid sequence: CASSSLPPVLATF. This chain joins TRBV6-5 and TRBJ2-7; possibly TRBD2 for D (6 bases). In germline, CDR1 is MNHEY, CDR2 SVGAGI. The CDR3 totals 13 residues.

The CDR3 region is CASTYSGGNDEQFF. The CDR3 DNA follows: TGTGCCAGCACCTATAGCGGGGGGAATGATGAGCAGTTCTTC. V gene TRBV5-4 combines with J gene TRBJ2-1, with 10 bases that match TRBD2. Germline values: CDR1 SGHNT, CDR2 YYREEE (reference sequence). The V and J ends lost 6 bases and 8 bases, in that order; junction bases with no gene match: 8. This CDR3 has 14 residues.

This CDR3 reads CASSAWDSNQPQHF. CDR3 nucleotides: TGTGCCAGCAGTGCTTGGGACAGCAATCAGCCCCAGCATTTT. The chain links TRBV2 to TRBJ1-5, with a tentative D call TRBD1 (5 bases). Germline CDR1 is SNHLY and CDR2 is FYNNEI. The CDR3 extends over 14 amino acids. V lost 4 bases, J lost 1 base, and 8 bases lay in between.

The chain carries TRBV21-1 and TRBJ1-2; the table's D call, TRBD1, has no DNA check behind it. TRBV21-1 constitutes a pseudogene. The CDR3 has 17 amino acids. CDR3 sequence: CASSKLVYRSSNYGYTF. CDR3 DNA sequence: TGTGCCAGCAGCAAGCTGGTTTACAGATCTTCTAACTATGGCTACACCTTC.

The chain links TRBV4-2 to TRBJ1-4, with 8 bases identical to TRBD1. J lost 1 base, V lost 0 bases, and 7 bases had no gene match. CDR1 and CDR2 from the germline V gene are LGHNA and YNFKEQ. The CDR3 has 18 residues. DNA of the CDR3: TGTGCCAGCAGCCAAGACAGGACAGGGATCCGAACTAATGAAAAACTGTTTTTT. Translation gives CASSQDRTGIRTNEKLFF.

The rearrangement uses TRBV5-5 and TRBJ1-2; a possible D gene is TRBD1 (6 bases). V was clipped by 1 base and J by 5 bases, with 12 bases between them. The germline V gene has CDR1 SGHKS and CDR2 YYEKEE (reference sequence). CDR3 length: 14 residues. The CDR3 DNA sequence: TGTGCCAGCAGCTTGCCCGGACAGCAATATGGCTACACCTTC. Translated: CASSLPGQQYGYTF.

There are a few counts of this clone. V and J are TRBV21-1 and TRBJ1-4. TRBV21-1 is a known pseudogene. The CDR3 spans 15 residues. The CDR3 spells CASSKDRGKWEKLFF. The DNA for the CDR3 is TGTGCCAGCAGCAAAGACCGGGGGAAGTGGGAAAAACTGTTTTTT.

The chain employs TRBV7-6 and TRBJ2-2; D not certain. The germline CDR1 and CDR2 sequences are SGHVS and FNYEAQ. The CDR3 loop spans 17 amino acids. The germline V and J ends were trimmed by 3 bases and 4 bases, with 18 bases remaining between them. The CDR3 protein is CASSFPAQTAFTGELFF. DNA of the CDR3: TGTGCCAGCAGCTTTCCAGCACAGACCGCCTTCACCGGGGAGCTGTTTTTT.

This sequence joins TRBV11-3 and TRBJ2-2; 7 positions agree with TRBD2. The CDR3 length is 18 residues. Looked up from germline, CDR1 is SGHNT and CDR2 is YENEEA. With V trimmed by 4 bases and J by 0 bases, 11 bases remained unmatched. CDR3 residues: CASSSNKMGLSNTGELFF. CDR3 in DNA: TGTGCCAGCAGCTCAAACAAAATGGGACTATCGAACACCGGGGAGCTGTTTTTT.

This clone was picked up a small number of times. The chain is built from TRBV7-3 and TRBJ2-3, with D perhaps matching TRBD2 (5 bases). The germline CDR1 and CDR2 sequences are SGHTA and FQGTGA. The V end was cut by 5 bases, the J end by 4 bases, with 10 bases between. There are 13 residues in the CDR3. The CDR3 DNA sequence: TGTGCCAGCAGCGTGAACGGGGCAGATACGCAGTATTTT. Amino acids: CASSVNGADTQYF.

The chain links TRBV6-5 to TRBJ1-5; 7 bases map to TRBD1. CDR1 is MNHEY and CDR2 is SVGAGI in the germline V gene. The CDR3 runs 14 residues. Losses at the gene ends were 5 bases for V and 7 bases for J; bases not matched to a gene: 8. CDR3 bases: TGTGCCAGCAGTACGTACAGGGGAGGGCAGCCCCAGCATTTT. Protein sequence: CASSTYRGGQPQHF.

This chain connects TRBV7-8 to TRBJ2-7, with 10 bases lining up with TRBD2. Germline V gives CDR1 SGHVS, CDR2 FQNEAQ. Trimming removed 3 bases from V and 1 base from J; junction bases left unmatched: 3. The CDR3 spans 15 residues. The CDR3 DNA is TGTGCCAGCAGCTTCGGACTAGCGGTGTCCTACGAGCAGTACTTC. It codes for CASSFGLAVSYEQYF.